This T cell receptor (beta chain) appears in the sequencing data of a study of blood T cells in healthy people across ages. Details on this clonotype: Its antigen is unknown.

Primers used in a second PCR of about 6 to 11 cycles were a sample-barcoded 5' primer and a J-beta primer mix. In TCRdb, the 5' RACE reads were re-called with MiXCR into one record per CDR3 protein. The sample shows 660,000 or so distinct CDR3 sequences, about 53% of them seen only once. The authors drew ten milliliters of peripheral blood from each donor. Per-sample PBMC isolation yielded at least 7 million cells. General study results and limits: Significant beta diversity loss was already apparent by age approximately 36, declining roughly linearly. Estimates of diversity drawn from one million T cells were considered underestimates.

The germline V gene has CDR1 KGHSH and CDR2 LQKENI. CDR3 size: 16 residues. Trimming cost V 2 bases and J 0 bases, with 13 bases left between them. Sample: blood. The J gene is TRBJ1-1, the V gene TRBV18; D is unresolved. This TCR was recovered from a man in his fifties or sixties in good health. This CDR3 is CASSPRIADLNTEAFF. CDR3 coding DNA: TGTGCCAGCTCACCAAGGATTGCAGATCTGAACACTGAAGCTTTCTTT. Supplemented by reference TRBV18 and TRBJ1-1, the full variable domain reads NAGVMQNPRHLVRRRGQEARLRCSPMKGHSHVYWYRQLPEEGLKFMVYLQKENIIDESGMPKERFSAEFPKEGPSILRIQQVVRGDSAAYFCASSPRIADLNTEAFFGQGTRLTVV.